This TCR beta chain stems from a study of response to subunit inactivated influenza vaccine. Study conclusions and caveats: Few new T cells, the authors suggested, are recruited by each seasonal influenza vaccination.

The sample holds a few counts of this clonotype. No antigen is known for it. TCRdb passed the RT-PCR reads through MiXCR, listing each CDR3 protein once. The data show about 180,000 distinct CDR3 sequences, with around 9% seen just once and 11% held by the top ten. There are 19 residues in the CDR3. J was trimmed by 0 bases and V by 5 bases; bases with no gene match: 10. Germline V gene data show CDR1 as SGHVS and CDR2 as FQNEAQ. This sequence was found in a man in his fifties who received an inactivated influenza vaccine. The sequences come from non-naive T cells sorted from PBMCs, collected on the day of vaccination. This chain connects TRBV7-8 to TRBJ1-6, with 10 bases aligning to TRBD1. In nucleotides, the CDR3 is TGTGCCAGCAGCAAACTCCCGGGACAGGGGAGCTCCTATAATTCACCCCTCCACTTT. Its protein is CASSKLPGQGSSYNSPLHF.